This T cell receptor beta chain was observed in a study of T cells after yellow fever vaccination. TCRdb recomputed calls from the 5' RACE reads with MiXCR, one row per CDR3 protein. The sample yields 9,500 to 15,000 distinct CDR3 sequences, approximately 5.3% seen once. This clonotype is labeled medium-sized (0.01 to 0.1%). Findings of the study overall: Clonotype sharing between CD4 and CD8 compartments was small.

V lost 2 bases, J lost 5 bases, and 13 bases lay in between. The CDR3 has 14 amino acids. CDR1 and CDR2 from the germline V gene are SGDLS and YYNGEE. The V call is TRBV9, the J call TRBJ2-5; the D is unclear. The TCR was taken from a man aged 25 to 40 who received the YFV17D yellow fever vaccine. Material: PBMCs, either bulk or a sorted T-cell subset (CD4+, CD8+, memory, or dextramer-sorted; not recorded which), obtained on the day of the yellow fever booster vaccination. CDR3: CASSVGDAPETQYF. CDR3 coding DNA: TGTGCCAGCAGCGTTGGTGATGCACCGGAGACCCAGTACTTC. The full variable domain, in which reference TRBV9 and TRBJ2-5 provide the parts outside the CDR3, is DSGVTQTPKHLITATGQRVTLRCSPRSGDLSVYWYQQSLDQGLQFLIQYYNGEERAKGNILERFSAQQFPDLHSELNLSSLELGDSALYFCASSVGDAPETQYFGPGTRLLVL.